The text below deals with one T cell receptor (beta chain). Its target is unknown. This CDR3 contains 16 residues. Germline CDR1 is KGHSH and CDR2 is LQKENI. V lost 1 base to trimming and J lost 3 bases; unmatched junction nucleotides: 3. This record belongs to a study of regulatory T cells in long-lasting Graves disease. Study as a whole: Persistent cases were those of Graves' disease that involved over 5 years of antithyroid drugs with positive TSH receptor antibodies.

Overall study findings and caveats: Persistent patients had more shared public clonotypes (around 2,500) than new patients (roughly 970). It was possible that the small sample size reduced accuracy. Segments TRBV28, TRBJ1-2 and TRBJ2-5 showed preferential usage in persistent disease.

Regarding time point: persistent/refractory GD, antithyroid drugs over 5 years with positive TRAb. Extracted RNA from PBMCs served as the source of the TCR library. To make TCR beta libraries, researchers used iRepertoire HTBI primers and Arm-PCR of CDR3 regions. TCRdb reprocessed the multiplex PCR reads via MiXCR and lists one record per CDR3 protein. The table includes 400,000 or so distinct CDR3 sequences, less than 25% detected once. This chain connects TRBV18 to TRBJ2-7, with 13 bases lining up with TRBD2. The sample consisted of peripheral blood mononuclear cells (PBMCs), taken when the disease was refractory, from a patient treated with antithyroid drugs. The receptor's source is a female donor with Graves disease. The CDR3 nucleotides are TGTGCCAGCTCACCACAGGGGACTAGCGGGATCTACGAGCAGTACTTC. This encodes CASSPQGTSGIYEQYF.